Following are 25 T cell receptor beta chains from one sample sequenced in a study of shared clonotypes between healthy human individuals. Naive CD8 cells lacked CD45RO, underwent positive selection for CCR7 and left out terminally differentiated effector memory CD45RA+ cells. TCRdb's copy holds only in-frame clones and misses some; the assay was immunoSEQ multiplex PCR. The sample carries roughly 650,000 clones, around 96% recorded once. The sequenced sample was naive CD8+ T cells sorted from blood. All receptors come from a woman younger than 45 in good health.

The CDR3 bases are TGTGCCAGCAGCTTAGCGAGTAGCGGATTCACTGAAGCTTTCTTT. Its protein is CASSLASSGFTEAFF. The chain recombines TRBV7-8 with TRBJ1-1; D not resolved. The CDR3 loop spans 15 amino acids. The V gene's germline CDR1 is SGHVS and CDR2 FQNEAQ. The V gene lost 0 bases and the J gene lost 4 bases, with 12 bases spanning the gap.

V usage is TRBV30 and J usage is TRBJ2-7; D not resolved. This CDR3 contains 11 residues. Trimming cost V 4 bases and J 6 bases, with 10 bases left between them. Germline lookup yields CDR1 GTSNPN and CDR2 SVGIG (reference sequence). CDR3 amino acids: CAWNGGVEQYF. DNA of the CDR3: TGTGCCTGGAACGGTGGGGTCGAGCAGTACTTC.

This sequence joins TRBV5-8 and TRBJ2-7, with D unresolved. With 0 bases removed from V and 2 bases from J, the gap between germline ends came to 3 bases. Germline V gene sequence: CDR1 SGHTS, CDR2 YDEGEE. CDR3 size: 12 residues. The CDR3 loop reads CASSLAAYEQYF. The CDR3 coding sequence is TGTGCCAGCAGCTTGGCTGCCTACGAGCAGTACTTC.

The chain combines TRBV13 with TRBJ2-1; possibly TRBD1 or TRBD2 for D (5 bases each). CDR3 size: 14 residues. Germline lookup yields CDR1 PRHDT and CDR2 FYEKMQ (reference sequence). V was clipped by 4 bases and J by 8 bases, with 15 bases between them. For the CDR3, the DNA is TGTGCCAGCAGCTCGTTCAGGGATAGCGATGAGCAGTTCTTC. Its protein is CASSSFRDSDEQFF.

V and J are TRBV7-9 and TRBJ2-5; possible D gene TRBD2, 5 bases. The germline V gene encodes CDR1 SEHNR and CDR2 FQNEAQ (reference sequence). The germline V and J ends were trimmed by 5 bases and 3 bases, with 19 bases remaining between them. The CDR3 covers 16 residues. The CDR3 protein is CASSPPPGRGKETQYF. CDR3 bases: TGTGCCAGCAGCCCTCCCCCGGGCCGAGGGAAAGAGACCCAGTACTTC. Drawing the rest from reference TRBV7-9 and TRBJ2-5, the complete variable domain is DTGVSQNPRHKITKRGQNVTFRCDPISEHNRLYWYRQTLGQGPEFLTYFQNEAQLEKSRLLSDRFSAERPKGSFSTLEIQRTEQGDSAMYLCASSPPPGRGKETQYFGPGTRLLVL.

The rearrangement joins TRBV11-2 to TRBJ1-5; D is possibly TRBD1 (5 bases). The V gene's germline CDR1 is SGHAT and CDR2 FQNNGV. There are 14 residues in the CDR3. Trimming removed 3 bases from V and 4 bases from J, with 10 bases in between. CDR3 region: CASSLGRLNQPQHF. The CDR3 DNA reads TGTGCCAGCAGCTTGGGACGGTTAAATCAGCCCCAGCATTTT.

As concerns this clone: A junction end diverges from the germline sequence, so it may reflect a read error. This chain uses TRBV7-9 with TRBJ2-1; D uncertain. The CDR3 is 13 residues long. CDR1 and CDR2 from the germline V gene are SEHNR and FQNEAQ (reference sequence). CDR3 bases: TGTGCCAGCAGGTTAGGGCCGGGCAATGAGCAGTTCTTC. This gives the protein CASRLGPGNEQFF.

This clone was seen just once. This chain uses TRBV9 with TRBJ2-7, with D perhaps TRBD2 (7 bases). Germline-derived CDR1 and CDR2 are SGDLS and YYNGEE. This CDR3 has 13 amino acids. Trimming stripped 1 base from V and 4 bases from J, with 9 bases between. The CDR3 reads CASSVRGGYEQYF. Written as DNA, the CDR3 is TGTGCCAGCAGCGTAAGGGGGGGTTACGAGCAGTACTTC.

As to this clone: A much larger clone is a single base away; this may be a read error. The sample holds other DNA sequences that translate to the same CDR3. The rearrangement joins TRBV28 to TRBJ2-7; 11 bases fit TRBD1. Per the germline V gene, CDR1 is MDHEN and CDR2 is SYDVKM. The CDR3 extends over 14 amino acids. The V and J ends lost 5 bases and 3 bases, in that order; junction bases with no gene match: 3. The chain's CDR3 is CASSAGTGGYEQYF. As DNA, the CDR3 is TGTGCCAGCAGTGCCGGGACAGGGGGCTACGAGCAGTACTTC.

This chain uses TRBV27 with TRBJ2-7; the match to TRBD1 covers 9 bases. Trimming took 4 bases from V and 3 from J; bases not matched to a gene: 4. CDR1 is MNHEY and CDR2 is SMNVEV in the germline V gene (reference sequence). The CDR3 loop spans 14 amino acids. This chain's CDR3 is CASSYRGLFYEQYF. CDR3 nucleotide sequence: TGTGCCAGCAGTTACAGGGGGCTTTTCTACGAGCAGTACTTC.

The chain has TRBV6-6 and TRBJ2-7; D possibly matches TRBD1 or TRBD2 (5 bases each). Germline CDR1 is MNHNY and CDR2 is SVGAGI (reference sequence). The CDR3 loop spans 14 amino acids. The V end was cut by 0 bases, the J end by 4 bases, with 10 bases between. The CDR3 DNA reads TGTGCCAGCAGTTACTCGGAAGGGGAGTACGAGCAGTACTTC. This translates into CASSYSEGEYEQYF.

On this clone: The sample has other DNA sequences that encode this CDR3 too. The V gene is TRBV27, the J gene TRBJ1-2; D unresolved. Trimming took off 2 bases at V and 8 bases at J, with 9 bases between the two ends. The CDR3 runs 12 residues. Germline V CDR1 and CDR2: MNHEY, SMNVEV (reference sequence). In DNA, the CDR3 is TGTGCCAGCAGTTTAACGGGAAACGGCTACACCTTC. Translated: CASSLTGNGYTF.

This sequence joins TRBV19 and TRBJ1-1; maybe TRBD1 (6 bases). The CDR3 totals 13 residues. Germline values: CDR1 LNHDA, CDR2 SQIVND (reference sequence). Deletions cut 8 bases from V and 4 bases from J, with 14 bases between. This chain's CDR3 is CASWTVGGTEAFF. CDR3 DNA sequence: TGTGCCAGTTGGACAGTCGGCGGCACTGAAGCTTTCTTT.

Points on this clone: Other nucleotide sequences from this sample produce the same CDR3. V and J are TRBV28 and TRBJ2-1; a possible D gene is TRBD2 (6 bases). V lost 2 bases and J 3 bases, leaving 8 bases between the germline ends. The CDR3 covers 14 residues. Germline V gene data show CDR1 as MDHEN and CDR2 as SYDVKM. The CDR3 loop reads CASSLLANYNEQFF. The CDR3 DNA reads as TGTGCCAGCAGTTTACTAGCGAACTACAATGAGCAGTTCTTC.

The V and J genes are TRBV27 and TRBJ2-7, with D possibly TRBD2 on 5 matching bases. This CDR3 region has 13 residues. Trimming cost V 6 bases and J 2 bases, with 11 bases left between them. Germline values: CDR1 MNHEY, CDR2 SMNVEV (reference sequence). The CDR3 is CASSPRGAYEQYF. Written as DNA, the CDR3 is TGTGCCAGCAGCCCCCGGGGAGCCTACGAGCAGTACTTC.

The chain carries TRBV27 and TRBJ1-1, with 8 bases matching TRBD1. This CDR3 comprises 16 residues. The V gene's germline CDR1 is MNHEY and CDR2 SMNVEV (reference sequence). After removal of 5 bases from V and 5 bases from J, the junction contained 13 bases not matched to a gene. The chain's CDR3 is CASSKRQGARGTEAFF. CDR3 bases: TGTGCCAGCAGTAAGAGGCAGGGGGCCCGGGGAACTGAAGCTTTCTTT.

The chain employs TRBV11-2 and TRBJ2-1, with 11 bases fitting TRBD2. Germline assignment: CDR1 SGHAT and CDR2 FQNNGV. The CDR3 extends over 16 amino acids. V lost 1 base and J lost 7; bases outside the gene matches: 6. The DNA for the CDR3 is TGTGCCAGCAGCTTAGTTTATAGCGGGAGGGGGAATGAGCAGTTCTTC. This encodes CASSLVYSGRGNEQFF.

The rearrangement joins TRBV13 to TRBJ1-1, with no clear D. With 3 bases removed from V and 8 bases from J, the gap between germline ends came to 7 bases. Per germline, CDR1 PRHDT and CDR2 FYEKMQ (reference sequence). The CDR3 contains 11 residues. This CDR3 is CASSFGREAFF. CDR3 DNA: TGTGCCAGCAGCTTCGGGAGAGAAGCTTTCTTT.

This chain connects TRBV19 to TRBJ2-5, with D possibly TRBD1 on 5 matching bases. The CDR3 loop spans 15 amino acids. CDR1 and CDR2 from the germline V gene are LNHDA and SQIVND (reference sequence). Trimming removed 4 bases from V and 2 bases from J, with 14 bases in between. The DNA for the CDR3 is TGTGCCAGTAGTACCCTTCTCGACAGACAAGAGACCCAGTACTTC. It yields the protein CASSTLLDRQETQYF.

This clone was seen only once. The chain uses TRBV7-9 and TRBJ1-5; 8 bases align to TRBD1. The V and J ends lost 5 bases and 4 bases, in that order; junction bases with no gene match: 4. The CDR3 extends over 14 amino acids. Germline CDR1 is SEHNR and CDR2 is FQNEAQ (reference sequence). CDR3 region: CASSQQGGNQPQHF. For the CDR3, the DNA is TGTGCCAGCAGCCAACAGGGGGGGAATCAGCCCCAGCATTTT.

The chain links TRBV5-6 to TRBJ1-2; D might be TRBD1 (5 bases). The CDR3 totals 13 residues. Looked up from germline, CDR1 is SGHDT and CDR2 is YYEEEE. V lost 6 bases to trimming and J lost 4 bases, with 13 bases between them. The CDR3 DNA reads TGTGCCAGCACCCTTGGGACGGGCTATGGCTACACCTTC. This codes for CASTLGTGYGYTF.

CDR3 sequence: CASSELGGAGYTF. The CDR3 DNA reads TGTGCCAGCAGTGAACTAGGAGGGGCGGGCTACACCTTC. The V and J genes are TRBV2 and TRBJ1-2, with a possible D match to TRBD1 (5 bases). CDR3 length: 13 amino acids. The germline V gene has CDR1 SNHLY and CDR2 FYNNEI. The ends were cut back, 2 bases at V and 8 bases at J, with 12 bases in the middle.

CDR3 nucleotides: TGTGCCAGCAGCCCTAGCCCGGGACAAACCTACGAGCAGTACTTC. The encoded protein is CASSPSPGQTYEQYF. The chain carries TRBV7-9 and TRBJ2-7; tentatively, D is TRBD1 (6 bases). The CDR3 has 15 amino acids. The V end lost 5 bases, the J end lost 2 bases, and 16 bases lay between the germline ends. The germline V gene encodes CDR1 SEHNR and CDR2 FQNEAQ (reference sequence).

This clone occurred once. Other nucleotide sequences in the sample specify the same CDR3. The chain combines TRBV7-9 with TRBJ2-7; 12 positions match TRBD2. V lost 5 bases, J lost 4 bases, and 3 bases stayed unmatched. CDR1 is SEHNR and CDR2 is FQNEAQ in the germline V gene (reference sequence). This CDR3 comprises 14 residues. CDR3 residues: CASSPSGRAYEQYF. CDR3 DNA: TGTGCCAGCAGCCCTAGCGGGAGGGCGTACGAGCAGTACTTC. Combining the CDR3 with reference TRBV7-9 and TRBJ2-7 gives the whole variable domain DTGVSQNPRHKITKRGQNVTFRCDPISEHNRLYWYRQTLGQGPEFLTYFQNEAQLEKSRLLSDRFSAERPKGSFSTLEIQRTEQGDSAMYLCASSPSGRAYEQYFGPGTRLTVT.

The chain couples TRBV7-6 to TRBJ2-3, with 7 bases lining up with TRBD2. Germline CDR1 reads SGHVS; CDR2 reads FNYEAQ. J gave up 0 bases and V 3 bases, and 0 bases lay outside the gene matches. The CDR3 spans 14 residues. The CDR3 spells CASSFSGSTDTQYF. In nucleotides, the CDR3 is TGTGCCAGCAGCTTTAGCGGGAGCACAGATACGCAGTATTTT.